This T cell receptor beta chain was obtained from a study of shared clonotypes between healthy human individuals. The wider study: Researchers assigned three CD4 naive, three CD4 memory, two CD8 naive and one CD8 memory plate to each donor. Findings of the study overall: The authors expected sequencing depth to affect clonotype sharing among donors. Tissues were not sampled, only blood, and their repertoires likely differ. Naive CD4 clonotypes were shared across a handful of donors at 4.5% to 6.5%.

Libraries were prepared by immunoSEQ multiplex PCR; TCRdb keeps only in-frame clonotypes and omits some of them. This table has over 2,000,000 clones, over 85% appearing once. Naive CD8 cells comprised CD45RO-negative, CCR7-positively selected cells, excluding terminally differentiated effector memory CD45RA+ cells. This clone occurred once. Its antigen remains unknown. Sequencing was performed on naive CD8+ T cells from PBMCs. This clonotype originated in a man aged 18 to 30 in good health. Some clones in this sample may be carry-over from other donors' samples.

The CDR3 reads CASSATGVDTGELFF. The CDR3 DNA sequence: TGCGCCAGCAGCGCTACGGGAGTTGACACCGGGGAGCTGTTTTTT. The rearrangement joins TRBV4-1 to TRBJ2-2; tentative D call: TRBD2 (6 bases). The CDR3 covers 15 residues. V was clipped by 5 bases and J by 3 bases, with 13 bases between them. CDR1 is MGHRA and CDR2 is YSYEKL in the germline V gene.